Sequencing of this T cell receptor (beta chain) was carried out in a study of human T cells and chemical hapten exposure. Study-level information: Variability of per-sample TCR yields stemmed mainly from small differences in pooled library volume.

The CDR3 consists of 13 residues. V was cut by 4 bases and J by 10 bases, with 15 bases left in between. Germline-derived CDR1 and CDR2 are SGHTA and FQGNSA. TCRdb independently ran MiXCR on the RACE reads; one entry per CDR3 protein. The sample shows 79,000 or so distinct CDR3 sequences, about 31% of them seen only once. This clonotype was observed a handful of times. Its target is unknown. Time point defined: patch test 1, 2 weeks after DPC sensitization. Sample treatment: therapeutic diphenylcyclopropenone sensitization with weekly scalp DPC. It was from unfractionated whole blood that total RNA was extracted. General study points: No alteration of TCRs above 1 in 1000 frequency was seen with DPC sensitization.

V gene TRBV7-2 combines with J gene TRBJ2-3, with D tentatively TRBD1 (6 bases). The receptor comes from a man aged 40-50 years with alopecia areata. Some clones in this sample may be carry-over from other donors' samples. The sample was whole blood, taken in connection with sensitization to the hapten diphenylcyclopropenone (DPC). The CDR3, as DNA: TGTGCCAGCAGCTCCCCAGGGGCAGTGGCGCAGTATTTT. Its translation is CASSSPGAVAQYF.